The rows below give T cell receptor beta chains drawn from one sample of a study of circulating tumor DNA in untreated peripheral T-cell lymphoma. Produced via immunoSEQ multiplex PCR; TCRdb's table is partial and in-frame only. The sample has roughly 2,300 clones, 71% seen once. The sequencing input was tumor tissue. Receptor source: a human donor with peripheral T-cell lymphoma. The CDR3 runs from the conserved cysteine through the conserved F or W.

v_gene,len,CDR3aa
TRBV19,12,CASQQGWAEAFF
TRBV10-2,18,CASSGYFDSGRSTDTQYF
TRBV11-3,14,CASSFAGTNYGYTF
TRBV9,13,CASSVKGDTEAFF
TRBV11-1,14,CASSLASPWGGAFF
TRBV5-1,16,CASRGLAGEGTGELFF
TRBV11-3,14,CASSPSRGRDGYTF
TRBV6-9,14,CASSEGGATDTQYF
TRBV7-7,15,CASSPSGSQYNEQFF
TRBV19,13,CASSTITGTEAFF
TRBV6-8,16,CASYGTSGTLRNEQYF
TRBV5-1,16,CASSLGGFGGISEQYF
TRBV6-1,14,CASSEARGWTEAFF
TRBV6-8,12,CASESLGDTQYF
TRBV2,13,CASRDWAYNEQFF
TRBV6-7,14,CASRRPEGNTEAFF
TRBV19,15,CASSLSGGIADTQYF
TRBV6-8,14,CASRRQGAGDEQFF
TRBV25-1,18,CASSKQRGQGSVNTEAFF
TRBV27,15,CASSLGGGLNTEAFF
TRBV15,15,CATSRADLAKNIQYF
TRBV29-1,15,CSVEEGLAGVNEQFF
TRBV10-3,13,CASGQNSNQPQHF
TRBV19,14,CASSPAGQNTEAFF
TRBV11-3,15,CASSPQISGANVLTF
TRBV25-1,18,CASSVGLAGTLNTGELFF
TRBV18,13,CASSRDNYNEQFF
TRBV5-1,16,CASSQESLGVNYGYTF
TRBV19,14,CASNTPRLNTEAFF
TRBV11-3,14,CASSSTGLDNEQFF
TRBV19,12,CASSLGYQPQHF
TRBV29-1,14,CSVGPGRAAGELFF
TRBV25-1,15,CASSEYGTGTNEQFF
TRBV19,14,CASTRRGGKNIQYF
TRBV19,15,CASSILVKNGNTIYF
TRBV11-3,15,CASSLSQVAKNIQYF
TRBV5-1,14,CASSSTGLYNEQFF
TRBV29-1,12,CSVAHAWDTQYF
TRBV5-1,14,CASSPGQGNNEQFF
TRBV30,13,CAWSGISAYEQYF
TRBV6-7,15,CASTPQHSHTGELFF
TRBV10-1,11,CASVLAGELFF
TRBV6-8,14,CASSPRLAPDTQYF
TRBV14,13,CASSLAGGNTIYF
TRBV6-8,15,CASSIELGSTGELFF
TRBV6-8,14,CASRSTGGDEKLFF
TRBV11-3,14,CASSFTGGWTEAFF
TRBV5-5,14,CASSVRTSNYGYTF
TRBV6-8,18,CASSYSVPSGGRYNKQFF
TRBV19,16,CASSTLVWNSNQPQHF
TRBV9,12,CASSRSSGEQFF
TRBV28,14,CASRPSGHSYEQYF
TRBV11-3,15,CASSLWGHGTGELFF
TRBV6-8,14,CASRDDRGTDTQYF